Shown below are 5 T cell receptor beta chains from a single sample sequenced in a study of T cell responses to AZD1222 COVID-19 vaccine. Sequencing used immunoSEQ multiplex PCR; TCRdb keeps in-frame clones, though not all of them. In the table there are tens of thousands of clones, approximately 81% of which are singletons. Here the sequenced sample was peripheral blood, taken on day 0 of AZD1222 vaccination. The receptors were gathered from an adult in good health.

The chain is built from TRBV11-1 and TRBJ2-3, with 8 bases identical to TRBD1. The CDR3 contains 14 residues. V lost 5 bases and J lost 4; bases outside the gene matches: 5. Germline-derived CDR1 and CDR2 are SGHAT and FQDESV (reference sequence). In nucleotides, the CDR3 is TGTGCCAGCAGCCCGGACAGGGTCGCAGATACGCAGTATTTT. Protein: CASSPDRVADTQYF.

The rearrangement uses TRBV19 and TRBJ1-2, with D possibly being TRBD1 (6 bases). The CDR3 has 15 residues. CDR1 is LNHDA, CDR2 SQIVND, per germline (reference sequence). V lost 5 bases and J lost 0, with 13 bases in between. The CDR3 DNA reads TGTGCCAGTAGTCCACAGGGAAGAGCTAACTATGGCTACACCTTC. It codes for CASSPQGRANYGYTF.

Turning to this clone: A read error is possible here, since a much larger clone lies one base away. The chain carries TRBV7-9 and TRBJ2-3, with TRBD1 identical over 7 bases. Germline V gene sequence: CDR1 SEHNR, CDR2 FQNEAQ (reference sequence). J was trimmed by 0 bases and V by 5 bases; bases with no gene match: 2. CDR3 length: 14 residues. The CDR3 DNA reads as TGTGCCAGCAGCCCGACAGGGAGCACAGATACGCAGTATTTT. This gives the protein CASSPTGSTDTQYF.

The chain joins TRBV4-1 to TRBJ2-7; no clear D. The CDR3 loop spans 13 amino acids. Germline CDR1 and CDR2: MGHRA and YSYEKL. Between the trimmed V and J ends, which lost 3 bases and 5 bases, there was a span of 11 bases. For the CDR3, the DNA is TGCGCCAGCAGCCAGGACCCACCCGACGAGCAGTACTTC. The encoded protein is CASSQDPPDEQYF.

The rearrangement uses TRBV28 and TRBJ1-6; D may be TRBD1 (6 bases). Trimming shortened V by 3 bases and J by 13 bases, and 31 bases separated the two germline ends. The V gene's germline CDR1 is MDHEN and CDR2 SYDVKM. The CDR3 loop spans 19 amino acids. This chain's CDR3 is CASSLDGGAEASEGVPLHF. CDR3 DNA: TGTGCCAGCAGTTTGGACGGGGGGGCAGAAGCCTCAGAAGGGGTCCCCCTCCACTTT.